This TCR beta chain was recorded in a study of blood T cells in healthy people across ages. Findings and caveats of the study: Researchers deemed the diversity estimates from one million T cells underestimates. Naive CD4+ cells and diversity were both higher in long-lived donors than in aged donors.

Germline V gene data show CDR1 as MRHNA and CDR2 as SNTAGT. Unmatched junction bases numbered 5, after V lost 6 bases and J lost 2 bases. CDR3 length: 15 residues. Next came a second PCR, run for about 6 to 12 cycles, which used a sample-barcoded 5' primer along with a J-beta primer mix. One entry per CDR3 protein results from TCRdb running MiXCR on the 5' RACE reads. The sample records 700,000 to 850,000 distinct CDR3 sequences, roughly 53% being singletons. Concerning this clonotype: Its antigen is undetermined.

PBMCs numbering at least 7 million were isolated per sample. V is TRBV6-4 and J is TRBJ2-1, with 9 positions matching TRBD2. Sequenced input: blood. The source of this sequence is a man aged 80 or over in good health. This CDR3 reads CASSVAGEPYNEQFF. DNA for the CDR3: TGTGCCAGCAGCGTAGCGGGAGAACCCTACAATGAGCAGTTCTTC.